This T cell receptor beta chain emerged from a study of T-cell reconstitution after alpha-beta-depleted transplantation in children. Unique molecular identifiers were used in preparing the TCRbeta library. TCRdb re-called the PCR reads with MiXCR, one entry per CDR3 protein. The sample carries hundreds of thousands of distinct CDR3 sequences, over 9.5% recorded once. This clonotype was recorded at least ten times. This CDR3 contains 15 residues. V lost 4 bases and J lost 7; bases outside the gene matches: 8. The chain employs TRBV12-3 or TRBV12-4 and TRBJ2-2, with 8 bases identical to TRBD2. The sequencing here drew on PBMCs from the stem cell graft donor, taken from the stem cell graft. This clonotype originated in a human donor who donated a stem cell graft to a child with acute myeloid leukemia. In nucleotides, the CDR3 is TGTGCCAGCAGTTCTAGACTAGCGAACCGCGGGGAGCTGTTTTTT. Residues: CASSSRLANRGELFF.